The 18 T cell receptor beta chains given below trace back to one sample, sequenced in a study of T-cell reconstitution after alpha-beta-depleted transplantation in children. As it was prepared, the TCRbeta library received unique molecular identifiers. MiXCR, applied by TCRdb to the PCR reads, yields one record per CDR3 protein. The sample contains about 830,000 distinct CDR3 sequences, approximately 15% of which appear only once. The sample in question was PBMCs, mostly from graft donor cells, obtained 360 days after TCRalphabeta/CD19-depleted stem cell transplant. Source of these receptors: a male patient between 5 and 17 years old who had a stem cell transplant for acute lymphoblastic leukemia, so the T cells may come from the graft donor.

This chain connects TRBV21-1 to TRBJ2-2; TRBD2 is the table's D call and was not checked against the DNA. TRBV21-1 is tagged as a pseudogene. The CDR3 sequence is 16 residues long. Here the CDR3 DNA reads TGTGCCAGCAGCAAAGGAGCGGGAGGGTTCGGCGGGGAGCTGTTTTTT. Amino acid sequence: CASSKGAGGFGGELFF.

This clonotype occurred many times. V usage is TRBV7-9 and J usage is TRBJ2-5, with 7 positions matching TRBD1. V was clipped by 4 bases and J by 5 bases; unmatched bases: 13. Germline CDR1 SEHNR, CDR2 FQNEAQ (reference sequence). The CDR3 is 16 residues long. The CDR3 bases are TGTGCCAGCAGCTCCCCCCAGGGACAGATAGGGGAGACCCAGTACTTC. Protein: CASSSPQGQIGETQYF.

This sequence joins TRBV7-8 and TRBJ2-7; 8 bases map to TRBD2. V lost 0 bases and J lost 2; bases outside the gene matches: 15. The germline CDR1 and CDR2 sequences are SGHVS and FQNEAQ. CDR3 length equals 19 residues. CDR3 residues: CASSLAPIAGGSSTYEQYF. CDR3 DNA sequence: TGTGCCAGCAGCTTAGCCCCCATCGCGGGGGGAAGTTCTACCTACGAGCAGTACTTC. Full variable domain (outside the CDR3, taken from reference TRBV7-8 and TRBJ2-7): GAGVSQSPRYKVAKRGQDVALRCDPISGHVSLFWYQQALGQGPEFLTYFQNEAQLDKSGLPSDRFFAERPEGSVSTLKIQRTQQEDSAVYLCASSLAPIAGGSSTYEQYFGPGTRLTVT.

This clonotype was observed a handful of times. This chain uses TRBV5-1 with TRBJ1-5; D is unclear. The CDR3 covers 14 residues. CDR1 and CDR2 from the germline V gene are SGHRS and YFSETQ. Trimming took 4 bases from V and 3 from J, leaving 11 bases between them. The CDR3 DNA is TGCGCCAGCAGCCCCGACGGAGACAATCAGCCCCAGCATTTT. Translated, it gives CASSPDGDNQPQHF.

This clonotype was seen only a few times. The chain is built from TRBV20-1 and TRBJ2-3; 7 bases fit TRBD2. This CDR3 region has 15 residues. Trimming at V came to 2 bases and at J to 3 bases, leaving 8 bases not matched to a gene. The germline CDR1 and CDR2 sequences are DFQATT and SNEGSKA (reference sequence). CDR3 coding DNA: TGCAGTGCTAGAAAAGTCGGGAGGACTACAGATACGCAGTATTTT. Its translation: CSARKVGRTTDTQYF.

This clonotype was seen only a few times. V usage is TRBV5-1 and J usage is TRBJ1-1; D remains unclear. The CDR3 loop spans 10 amino acids. In germline, CDR1 is SGHRS, CDR2 YFSETQ. The chain's CDR3 is CSLTNTEAFF. CDR3 nucleotides: TGCTCCCTTACGAACACTGAAGCTTTCTTT.

This sequence joins TRBV9 and TRBJ2-1, with a tentative D call TRBD2 (5 bases). Trimming shortened V by 5 bases and J by 2 bases, and 17 bases separated the two germline ends. From germline, CDR1 is SGDLS and CDR2 YYNGEE. The CDR3 totals 16 residues. Here the CDR3 DNA reads TGTGCCAGCAGTCGAGCGGTCCCAGCCCCCTACAATGAGCAGTTCTTC. This gives the protein CASSRAVPAPYNEQFF.

This clonotype was recorded a few times. This sequence joins TRBV5-1 and TRBJ2-7; 10 bases are shared with TRBD2. The V segment lost 3 bases and the J segment 0 bases; nucleotides outside the gene matches: 6. The germline V gene has CDR1 SGHRS and CDR2 YFSETQ. The CDR3 is 16 amino acids. The CDR3 region has the DNA TGCGCCAGCAGCTCTACTAGGACTAGCGGCTCCTACGAGCAGTACTTC. Amino acids: CASSSTRTSGSYEQYF.

A few counts support this clonotype. The rearrangement uses TRBV19 and TRBJ2-3; D gene ambiguous. Trimming shortened V by 6 bases and J by 2 bases, and 12 bases separated the two germline ends. The CDR3 contains 14 residues. The germline CDR1 and CDR2 sequences are LNHDA and SQIVND (reference sequence). CDR3 residues: CASSSSVATDTQYF. DNA for the CDR3: TGTGCCAGTAGCTCTTCCGTGGCCACAGATACGCAGTATTTT.

The rearrangement joins TRBV2 to TRBJ1-2; no clear D gene. The CDR3 has 17 residues. Trimming pared 3 bases from V and 5 bases from J, leaving 22 bases between. Germline CDR1 is SNHLY and CDR2 is FYNNEI. CDR3 protein: CASSEEGDLGLLYGYTF. CDR3 coding DNA: TGTGCCAGCAGTGAGGAGGGTGACTTGGGCCTACTATATGGCTACACCTTC. Based on the CDR3 plus reference TRBV2 and TRBJ1-2, the full variable domain is EPEVTQTPSHQVTQMGQEVILRCVPISNHLYFYWYRQILGQKVEFLVSFYNNEISEKSEIFDDQFSVERPDGSNFTLKIRSTKLEDSAMYFCASSEEGDLGLLYGYTFGSGTRLTVV.

The chain uses TRBV11-2 and TRBJ2-7, with D possibly being TRBD1 (6 bases). The CDR3 has 15 residues. Deletions cut 1 base from V and 0 bases from J, with 10 bases between. Germline V gene lookup returns CDR1 SGHAT and CDR2 FQNNGV. CDR3 DNA sequence: TGTGCCAGCAGCTTAGTTCAGGGGAACTCCTACGAGCAGTACTTC. Its translation is CASSLVQGNSYEQYF.

In its sample, this clonotype was seen a few times. V and J are TRBV4-2 and TRBJ1-2; D unresolved. Germline lookup yields CDR1 LGHNA and CDR2 YNFKEQ. Trimming stripped 1 base from V and 3 bases from J, with 9 bases between. The CDR3 length is 14 residues. The CDR3 coding sequence is TGTGCCAGCAGCCAAGGCACAGAAGACTATGGCTACACCTTC. Protein: CASSQGTEDYGYTF.

V is TRBV6-1 and J is TRBJ2-2; weak D call: TRBD1 (6 bases). The CDR3 consists of 13 residues. Germline V lookup: CDR1 MNHNS, CDR2 SASEGT. V was trimmed by 9 bases and J by 6 bases, leaving 14 bases between them. CDR3 loop: CASRTPGAGELFF. The CDR3 coding sequence is TGTGCCAGTAGAACTCCAGGGGCCGGGGAGCTGTTTTTT.

This clonotype was counted a few times. The chain carries TRBV7-2 and TRBJ2-7, with 11 bases identical to TRBD2. V lost 4 bases to trimming and J lost 2 bases; unmatched junction nucleotides: 4. The germline CDR1 and CDR2 sequences are SGHTA and FQGNSA. There are 15 residues in the CDR3. CDR3 nucleotide sequence: TGTGCCAGCAGCTCCCGGACTAGCGGGCCCTACGAGCAGTACTTC. Protein sequence: CASSSRTSGPYEQYF. The entire variable domain, with the rest obtained from reference TRBV7-2 and TRBJ2-7, is as follows: GAGVSQSPSNKVTEKGKDVELRCDPISGHTALYWYRQSLGQGLEFLIYFQGNSAPDKSGLPSDRFSAERTGGSVSTLTIQRTQQEDSAVYLCASSSRTSGPYEQYFGPGTRLTVT.

The chain uses TRBV20-1 and TRBJ2-5, with D unclear. Germline CDR1 DFQATT, CDR2 SNEGSKA (reference sequence). The CDR3 totals 17 residues. The V end was cut by 0 bases, the J end by 2 bases, with 19 bases between. In DNA form, the CDR3 reads TGCAGTGCTAGAGAGGTTGGCGGTAGCCGACTTCAAGAGACCCAGTACTTC. Translation: CSAREVGGSRLQETQYF.

This clonotype has just a few counts. The chain is built from TRBV2 and TRBJ2-2; 8 bases agree with TRBD1. The V gene's germline CDR1 is SNHLY and CDR2 FYNNEI. V shed 5 bases and J 1 base; nucleotides not matched to a gene: 21. The CDR3 spans 21 residues. The chain's CDR3 is CASSRTYGTGPTGGNTGELFF. The CDR3 DNA follows: TGTGCCAGCAGTCGCACCTATGGGACAGGCCCGACCGGGGGGAACACCGGGGAGCTGTTTTTT.

The V gene is TRBV7-9, the J gene TRBJ2-7, with D uncertain. V lost 9 bases and J 3 bases, leaving 12 bases between the germline ends. Germline assignment: CDR1 SEHNR and CDR2 FQNEAQ (reference sequence). CDR3 length: 12 amino acids. The CDR3 coding sequence is TGTGCCAGTTCCAGAGAATACTACGAGCAGTACTTC. This gives the protein CASSREYYEQYF.

The chain links TRBV20-1 to TRBJ1-5; possibly TRBD1 for D (6 bases). There are 15 residues in the CDR3. In germline, CDR1 is DFQATT, CDR2 SNEGSKA (reference sequence). With 4 bases removed from V and 1 base from J, the gap between germline ends came to 14 bases. The CDR3 spells CSAKGGRGSNQPQHF. The DNA of the CDR3 is TGCAGTGCTAAAGGGGGACGGGGGAGCAATCAGCCCCAGCATTTT.